The sequence of this T cell receptor beta chain was determined in a study of cytomegalovirus exposure and HLA in healthy donors (dated by TCRdb to about 2017). A note on the overall study: According to a later analysis, one platform produced both the 100 to 150 validation repertoires and the roughly 640 repertoires of the first cohort. Along with the approximately 670-subject first cohort, a separate validation cohort of 120 different subjects was used. The study aimed to test whether signatures of past pathogen exposure could be identified by cataloging public T cell receptors. The study combined high-throughput TCR immunosequencing, statistical association of individual TCRs with disease status, and machine learning to predict cytomegalovirus infection status. General conclusions and limits of the study: The study listed 170 or so TCR beta chains as associated with cytomegalovirus. A later analysis found that TCRs clustered in the first cohort also tended to co-occur in the 100 to 150 validation repertoires, with approximately 94% of cluster scores above 0. A later analysis lacked HLA typing for the validation cohort, so it scored co-occurrence in that cohort across all 110 or so repertoires. Across donors, most TCR sequences were observed very rarely, whereas some public TCRs were present in many individuals. Cytomegalovirus status was reported to be diagnosed by the classifier with high specificity and sensitivity in both the original and validation cohorts. A few of the identified cytomegalovirus-associated TCR beta chains were confirmed in vitro to be specific for cytomegalovirus antigens. It was suggested by the authors that the approach could potentially be generalized to other disease states and immunological phenotypes.

Turning to this clone: No antigen is known for it. No base quality values were provided; no much bigger clone lies one nucleotide off.

V is pared back by 6 bases and J by 12 bases, with 14 bases lying between the germline termini. The germline V gene encodes CDR1 MDHEN and CDR2 SYDVKM. The CDR3 contains 11 residues, cysteine and phenylalanine counted. The DNA shown is the 33-base CDR3, in frame from base 1. The donors were included in the validation cohort of 90 to 150 subjects, a group kept apart from the roughly 730-subject first cohort. Receptor libraries were prepared by the immunoSEQ multiplex PCR assay. The original pipeline was this. A statistical classification framework was developed to diagnose cytomegalovirus status using the catalog of TCR beta chain sequences. As stored in TCRdb, this immuneACCESS dataset retains in-frame rearrangements with V and J assigned. A fraction of the clones does not appear; measured against another copy, unresolved V genes explain less than half of the discrepancy, and the remainder lacks a known reason. V, J and clone size reflect that table, while D and trimming were determined from the DNA. This sample comprises about 170,000 clones, approximately 89% of them detected only once. The top ten hold 10% to 13% of the sample.

This sequence was found in a woman aged 18 to 35 in good health and CMV-seropositive. The sequence is built from TRBV28 and TRBJ1-1, with a weak D call of TRBD1 (6 bases match). The specimen was PBMCs. The CDR3 corresponds to CASSIQGGPFF. In nucleotide form, the sequence is TGTGCCAGCAGCATACAGGGCGGCCCTTTCTTT.